Listed below are T cell receptor beta chains from one sample, sequenced in a study of T cells in Graves' hyperthyroidism and ophthalmopathy. One entry per CDR3 protein results from TCRdb running MiXCR on the multiplex PCR reads. The sample consists of around 600,000 distinct CDR3 sequences, nearly 45% of them appearing once. The specimen sequenced was peripheral blood or thyroid tissue (not recorded which). These receptors were taken from an adult man with Graves' disease, either hyperthyroidism or ophthalmopathy (not recorded which). Each CDR3 is given with its conserved first and last residue. Fields, in order: J gene, clone size, V gene, CDR3 protein. The size of a clone is reported for some rows only, either as once, few or many, or as a class for expanded clones.

>TRBJ1-1|-|TRBV7-9
CASSLPRTGMFRDTEAFF
>TRBJ1-5|few|TRBV20-1
CSAPHGNQPQHF
>TRBJ1-6|once|TRBV11-2
CASSQDGGANSPLHF
>TRBJ1-6|many|TRBV12-3/TRBV12-4
CASSYLGTGHSPLHF
>TRBJ2-2|once|TRBV10-3
CASDFANTGELFF
>TRBJ2-7|-|TRBV10-3
CAAADRGSYEQYF
>TRBJ1-6|few|TRBV29-1
CSGGQPNSPLHF
>TRBJ2-3|-|TRBV9
CASSGDRGRDTQYF
>TRBJ1-5|few|TRBV19
CASSARTDGYQPQHF
>TRBJ1-1|few|TRBV7-8
CASSLVQGMYTEAFF
>TRBJ2-6|-|TRBV2
CASSRTSGSGANVLTF
>TRBJ2-7|-|TRBV5-1
CASTPTDTAYEQYF
>TRBJ1-6|-|TRBV2
CASTPGTDYNSPLHF
>TRBJ2-5|-|TRBV5-1
CASSLMPGLRDETQYF
>TRBJ2-5|-|TRBV15
CATSEGGGYQPQYF
>TRBJ1-2|-|TRBV24-1
CATSDLTGPYGYTF
>TRBJ2-7|-|TRBV20-1
CSATGMTGYEQYF
>TRBJ2-7|many|TRBV13
CASSASGSEQYF
>TRBJ2-7|many|TRBV24-1
CATSDTYEQYF
>TRBJ1-5|once|TRBV6-5
CATSYTDNNQPQHF
>TRBJ1-2|-|TRBV7-9
CAGSSAMDSLSGYTF
>TRBJ1-2|-|TRBV2
CASRQGWDVYGYTF
>TRBJ1-1|-|TRBV9
CASSLARTGGTEAFF
>TRBJ2-2|once|TRBV12-3/TRBV12-4
CASRLRQGSTGELFF
>TRBJ2-7|-|TRBV9
CASSVTPTYEQYF
>TRBJ2-7|many|TRBV29-1
CSVEETGGDEQYF
>TRBJ2-5|-|TRBV20-1
CSARAKGVLETQYF
>TRBJ2-5|-|TRBV7-9
CASSSGQGKGQETQYF
>TRBJ2-7|many|TRBV29-1
CSGRVTGSGEQYF